The 19 T cell receptor beta chains in this list originate from one sample, sequenced in a study of Tregs in tolerant kidney transplant recipients. TCRdb keeps only in-frame clones here, not all; method: immunoSEQ multiplex PCR. The sample consists of roughly 120,000 clones, 85% to 95% of them appearing once. Sequences were obtained from CD4+ T cells from blood. Receptors were obtained from a human donor in good health.

This clone was observed once. This chain joins TRBV30 and TRBJ1-2; the match to TRBD1 covers 7 bases. From germline, CDR1 is GTSNPN and CDR2 SVGIG (reference sequence). J gave up 6 bases and V 2 bases, and 9 bases lay outside the gene matches. This CDR3 contains 14 residues. This CDR3 is CAWSYGGGLDGYTF. The DNA for the CDR3 is TGTGCCTGGAGTTACGGAGGGGGCCTGGATGGCTACACCTTC.

The chain uses TRBV19 and TRBJ1-1, with a tentative D call TRBD1 (6 bases). Germline CDR1 is LNHDA and CDR2 is SQIVND (reference sequence). The CDR3 length is 14 residues. Trimming took 5 bases from V and 5 from J, leaving 15 bases between them. CDR3 sequence: CASSRGAGVTEAFF. CDR3 DNA sequence: TGTGCCAGTAGTCGTGGGGCAGGGGTTACTGAAGCTTTCTTT.

The chain is built from TRBV6-5 and TRBJ2-3; TRBD1 is a possible D gene (5 bases). Per germline, CDR1 MNHEY and CDR2 SVGAGI. V lost 5 bases, J lost 3 bases, and 15 bases lay in between. This CDR3 contains 15 residues. This CDR3 is CASSGARRRTDTQYF. In nucleotides, the CDR3 is TGTGCCAGCAGTGGGGCCCGGCGTAGGACAGATACGCAGTATTTT.

The chain links TRBV5-1 to TRBJ2-7, with TRBD1 matching over 11 bases. The CDR3 consists of 15 residues. Germline-derived CDR1 and CDR2 are SGHRS and YFSETQ. Trimming at V came to 8 bases and at J to 3 bases, leaving 10 bases not matched to a gene. The CDR3 DNA follows: TGCGCCAGTTCCCCGCGGGACAGGGGGATCTACGAGCAGTACTTC. Its protein is CASSPRDRGIYEQYF. The variable domain in full, with the rest retrieved from reference TRBV5-1 and TRBJ2-7, is KAGVTQTPRYLIKTRGQQVTLSCSPISGHRSVSWYQQTPGQGLQFLFEYFSETQRNKGNFPGRFSGRQFSNSRSEMNVSTLELGDSALYLCASSPRDRGIYEQYFGPGTRLTVT.

This clone was found once. The chain uses TRBV29-1 and TRBJ1-2; D is unresolved. Germline V gene data show CDR1 as SQVTM and CDR2 as ANQGSEA. CDR3 length equals 11 residues. With 6 bases removed from V and 1 base from J, the gap between germline ends came to 6 bases. Here the CDR3 DNA reads TGCAGCGTGGAGGATAACTATGGCTACACCTTC. Its translation: CSVEDNYGYTF.

The rearrangement joins TRBV14 to TRBJ2-5; 7 bases match TRBD2. CDR1 and CDR2 from the germline V gene are SGHDN and FVKESK. Losses at the gene ends were 5 bases for V and 1 base for J; bases not matched to a gene: 1. The CDR3 totals 13 residues. The chain's CDR3 is CASSWGGQETQYF. CDR3 DNA sequence: TGTGCCAGCAGCTGGGGGGGCCAAGAGACCCAGTACTTC.

This clone was counted a single time. CDR3 region: CASSVEGSGEPYEQYF. The CDR3 DNA sequence: TGTGCCAGCAGCGTAGAAGGCAGTGGGGAGCCCTACGAGCAGTACTTC. The chain joins TRBV9 to TRBJ2-7; D might be TRBD2 (5 bases). This CDR3 is built from 16 residues. Trimming left V 0 bases short and J 2 bases short, with 15 bases between. Germline lookup yields CDR1 SGDLS and CDR2 YYNGEE.

The table lists this clone with a few counts. The rearrangement joins TRBV7-2 to TRBJ2-7; 9 nucleotides match TRBD1. V dropped 8 bases and J dropped 5; count of bases not matched to a gene: 4. The CDR3 loop spans 12 amino acids. Germline lookup yields CDR1 SGHTA and CDR2 FQGNSA. The CDR3 bases are TGTGCCAGCGGGACAGGGTACCACGAGCAGTACTTC. As protein: CASGTGYHEQYF. The whole variable domain, remainder taken from reference TRBV7-2 and TRBJ2-7, is GAGVSQSPSNKVTEKGKDVELRCDPISGHTALYWYRQSLGQGLEFLIYFQGNSAPDKSGLPSDRFSAERTGGSVSTLTIQRTQQEDSAVYLCASGTGYHEQYFGPGTRLTVT.

This chain connects TRBV5-1 to TRBJ2-5, with TRBD2 identical over 8 bases. Germline V lookup: CDR1 SGHRS, CDR2 YFSETQ. The CDR3 sequence is 15 residues long. J was trimmed by 1 base and V by 4 bases; bases with no gene match: 6. CDR3 bases: TGCGCCAGCAGCCTCGGCGGACTAGCCCAAGAGACCCAGTACTTC. Translating it yields CASSLGGLAQETQYF.

The genes are TRBV4-1 and TRBJ1-3, with unresolved D. V dropped 3 bases and J dropped 0 bases, with 12 bases sitting between them. This CDR3 region has 16 residues. Germline loops: CDR1 MGHRA, CDR2 YSYEKL. The CDR3 coding sequence is TGCGCCAGCAGCCAGAGCCCCGGGATCTCTGGAAACACCATATATTTT. Encoded protein: CASSQSPGISGNTIYF.

The chain carries TRBV7-9 and TRBJ2-5; 16 positions match TRBD2. Germline V gives CDR1 SEHNR, CDR2 FQNEAQ (reference sequence). V dropped 8 bases and J dropped 5; count of bases not matched to a gene: 14. The CDR3 consists of 18 residues. CDR3 sequence (DNA): TGTGCCAGCGTCCCACCGGGACTAGCGGGAGGGCCGTCGGAGACCCAGTACTTC. Translation gives CASVPPGLAGGPSETQYF.

The V and J genes are TRBV4-2 and TRBJ2-3, with D possibly being TRBD1 (5 bases). Germline lookup yields CDR1 LGHNA and CDR2 YNFKEQ. Trimming pared 4 bases from V and 5 bases from J, leaving 16 bases between. This CDR3 has 15 amino acids. CDR3 bases: TGTGCCAGCAGCCTCAAGGACACCCGTGGAGATACGCAGTATTTT. It codes for CASSLKDTRGDTQYF.

The rearrangement links TRBV7-9 to TRBJ2-7; possible D gene TRBD2, 5 bases. Trimming removed 3 bases from V and 5 bases from J, with 14 bases in between. The CDR3 is made up of 14 amino acids. In germline, CDR1 is SEHNR, CDR2 FQNEAQ (reference sequence). This chain's CDR3 is CASSLAGLADEQYF. The CDR3 coding sequence is TGTGCCAGCAGCTTGGCGGGTTTGGCGGACGAGCAGTACTTC.

This clone was picked up one time. This chain connects TRBV5-1 to TRBJ2-3; 7 nucleotides align to TRBD2. Per germline, CDR1 SGHRS and CDR2 YFSETQ. V trimming: 0 bases; J trimming: 1 base; junction bases outside the gene matches: 2. CDR3 length: 15 amino acids. In DNA form, the CDR3 reads TGCGCCAGCAGCTTGGGGCTAGCGGGCACAGATACGCAGTATTTT. It specifies CASSLGLAGTDTQYF.

The chain has TRBV2 and TRBJ2-7; 9 bases are a match to TRBD1. The CDR3 has 15 amino acids. V gave up 6 bases and J gave up 5 bases; unmatched junction bases: 11. Germline-derived CDR1 and CDR2 are SNHLY and FYNNEI. CDR3 residues: CASRREGQGTNEQYF. The DNA for the CDR3 is TGTGCCAGCAGAAGGGAGGGACAGGGAACTAACGAGCAGTACTTC.

The V call is TRBV6-6, the J call TRBJ2-3; 13 bases agree with TRBD2. The trim removed 5 bases at V and 5 bases at J, leaving 7 bases unmatched. Germline V gene data show CDR1 as MNHNY and CDR2 as SVGAGI (reference sequence). The CDR3 consists of 16 residues. The CDR3 is CASSPWTSGGGDTQYF. The CDR3, as DNA: TGTGCCAGCAGTCCCTGGACTAGCGGGGGCGGAGATACGCAGTATTTT.

This chain's CDR3 is CASSLRHEQYF. The CDR3 bases are TGCGCCAGCAGCTTGCGGCACGAGCAGTACTTC. This sequence joins TRBV5-1 and TRBJ2-7; D is unresolved. Trimming removed 1 base from V and 5 bases from J, with 4 bases in between. CDR3 length: 11 amino acids. From germline, CDR1 is SGHRS and CDR2 YFSETQ. The full variable domain, completed using reference TRBV5-1 and TRBJ2-7, is KAGVTQTPRYLIKTRGQQVTLSCSPISGHRSVSWYQQTPGQGLQFLFEYFSETQRNKGNFPGRFSGRQFSNSRSEMNVSTLELGDSALYLCASSLRHEQYFGPGTRLTVT.

The CDR3 DNA sequence: TGTGCCAGCAATCACGGCTTTAGCACAGATACGCAGTATTTT. Its protein is CASNHGFSTDTQYF. The chain uses TRBV2 and TRBJ2-3; unclear D gene. The CDR3 length is 14 residues. The germline V gene has CDR1 SNHLY and CDR2 FYNNEI. V dropped 7 bases and J dropped 0 bases, with 11 bases sitting between them.

V and J are TRBV19 and TRBJ2-7; 11 bases map to TRBD2. CDR3 length equals 16 residues. Trimming removed 3 bases from V and 5 bases from J; junction bases left unmatched: 9. Germline values: CDR1 LNHDA, CDR2 SQIVND (reference sequence). The CDR3 sequence is CASSILAGGSLDEQYF. The CDR3 DNA follows: TGTGCCAGTAGTATTTTAGCGGGGGGGAGTCTGGACGAGCAGTACTTC.